Here is one T cell receptor (beta chain) with its context. Its antigen is not known. This entry comes from a study of T-cell memory formation after mild COVID-19. Broader study findings: The CD4+ clones that contracted clustered mainly within CM and EM, and the CD8+ clones concentrated in EMRA. The study found balanced CD4/CD8 in clones contracting day 15 to 85 and a CD4+ lean in later expanders.

V dropped 7 bases and J dropped 5 bases, with 8 bases sitting between them. The CDR3 loop spans 11 amino acids. Germline V gene data show CDR1 as SEHNR and CDR2 as FQNEAQ (reference sequence). Amplification by 5'RACE using constant-segment primers produced TCR alpha and TCR beta cDNA libraries that carried sample barcodes and UMIs. TCRdb reprocessed the 5' RACE reads via MiXCR and lists one record per CDR3 protein. The sample yields hundreds of thousands of distinct CDR3 sequences, less than 25% seen once. The chain combines TRBV7-9 with TRBJ1-1; D is unclear. Sequencing was carried out using PBMCs or a T cell subset sorted from them (not recorded which). The TCR originated in an adult woman who had mild COVID-19 (a few samples of this study predate the infection). Cell type and time point are not known. The CDR3 DNA follows: TGTGCCAGCACCTTCGGGACTGAAGCTTTCTTT. Translated, it gives CASTFGTEAFF.